In this sample, the clone carrying this T cell receptor beta chain turned up many times. The target antigen is unknown. The sample comes from a study of molecular identifiers for immune sequencing clone quantification. Overall study findings and caveats: Highly expanded clone sizes could be underestimated through barcode sharing by identical TCR molecules.

Generation of bulk TCR libraries relied on previously described methods and listed TCR primers. MiXCR, applied by TCRdb to the PCR reads, yields one record per CDR3 protein. Here the sample spans some 580,000 distinct CDR3 sequences, roughly 23% being singletons. V was clipped by 3 bases and J by 1 base, with 7 bases between them. Germline V gene sequence: CDR1 MDHEN, CDR2 SYDVKM. The CDR3 has 14 residues. This TCR derives from a human donor in good health. Some libraries in this study had Jurkat cell RNA spiked in. The sequenced material came from naive CD8+ T cells from blood, with Jurkat cell RNA spiked in. The subset: FACS-sorted CD8+CD4-CCR7+CD45RA+ naive T cells. This chain joins TRBV28 and TRBJ1-5; D is unclear. The CDR3 sequence is CASSFWGSNQPQHF. CDR3 sequence (DNA): TGTGCCAGCAGTTTCTGGGGAAGCAATCAGCCCCAGCATTTT.